This T cell receptor beta chain was captured by sequencing in a study of OX40 agonist ivuxolimab in advanced cancers. Overall study: Dose-escalation patients' cancers were hepatocellular carcinoma, melanoma, renal cell or head and neck cancer. There were three patients with partial responses, one having hepatocellular carcinoma and two cutaneous melanoma.

This clone was observed a handful of times. The target antigen is unknown. Study observations and caveats: On average, CD8+ T cells showed a greater number of expanded clones than CD4+. Dose levels from 0.1 to 3.0 mg/kg saw CD4+ and CD8+ blood T cells expand clonally by week 6.

Generated by immunoSEQ multiplex PCR, the TCRdb table keeps only in-frame clones and is missing some. The table lists tens of thousands of clones, approximately 90% of them singletons. The CDR3 sequence is 15 residues long. CDR1 is MDHEN, CDR2 SYDVKM, per germline. Trimming took 4 bases from V and 4 from J, leaving 17 bases between them. Here the sequenced sample was CD4+ or CD8+ T cells sorted from blood, taken in a trial of the OX40 agonist ivuxolimab. The receptor was derived from an adult with an advanced solid tumor such as melanoma, head and neck, liver or kidney cancer. This chain uses TRBV28 with TRBJ2-7; perhaps TRBD2 as D (6 bases). For the CDR3, the DNA is TGTGCCAGCAGTTCCACGGTGAAGGGAGGTTACGAGCAGTACTTC. Translation gives CASSSTVKGGYEQYF. Full variable domain (missing parts from reference TRBV28 and TRBJ2-7): DVKVTQSSRYLVKRTGEKVFLECVQDMDHENMFWYRQDPGLGLRLIYFSYDVKMKEKGDIPEGYSVSREKKERFSLILESASTNQTSMYLCASSSTVKGGYEQYFGPGTRLTVT.